This T cell receptor beta chain was documented in a study of human T cells and chemical hapten exposure. Time point indicated: patch test 1, 2 weeks after DPC sensitization. Regarding treatment: therapeutic diphenylcyclopropenone sensitization with weekly scalp DPC. Overall study findings and caveats: Those TCRs sitting above 1 in 1000 frequency stayed the same with DPC sensitization.

TCRdb reanalysed the RACE reads using MiXCR and keeps one entry per CDR3 protein. The table records about 340,000 distinct CDR3 sequences, about 7% of them present only once. CDR1 and CDR2 from the germline V gene are MNHEY and SMNVEV (reference sequence). CDR3 length: 14 amino acids. V was trimmed by 4 bases and J by 7 bases, leaving 13 bases between them. Points on this clonotype: The antigen is not known.

The J gene is TRBJ1-4, the V gene TRBV27; D is ambiguous. This clonotype was sampled from a woman between 18 and 29 years old with alopecia areata. Some clones in this sample may be carry-over from other donors' samples. Here the sequenced sample was whole blood, taken in connection with sensitization to the hapten diphenylcyclopropenone (DPC). This chain's CDR3 is CASSSLYDSEKLFF. Written as DNA, the CDR3 is TGTGCCAGCAGTTCCCTCTACGATAGTGAAAAACTGTTTTTT.